These 24 T cell receptor beta chains originate from one sample sequenced in a study of blood T cells in healthy people across ages. For the second PCR, which ran for about 6 to 11 cycles, a sample-barcoded 5' primer and a J-beta primer mix were used. TCRdb re-called the 5' RACE reads with MiXCR, one entry per CDR3 protein. The table records 650,000 to 1,000,000 distinct CDR3 sequences, about 45% of them present only once. The material sequenced was blood. The receptors originated from a man older than 75 in good health.

For this clonotype: This may be a read error: a much more frequent sequence differs by one nucleotide. This CDR3 is CASSLPFSGTLTKNIQYF. The CDR3 DNA reads TGTGCCAGCTCACTACCGTTTAGCGGGACACTAACCAAAAACATTCAGTACTTC. The chain uses TRBV18 and TRBJ2-4, with 8 bases aligning to TRBD2. Germline-derived CDR1 and CDR2 are KGHSH and LQKENI. The length of the CDR3 is 18 residues. Germline trimming cut 4 bases from V and 2 bases from J; bases unmatched to any gene: 13.

The chain employs TRBV6-5 and TRBJ1-2; D is unclear. The CDR3 covers 14 residues. The ends were cut back, 5 bases at V and 6 bases at J, with 16 bases in the middle. CDR1 is MNHEY and CDR2 is SVGAGI in the germline V gene. CDR3 sequence: CASSHPSPENGYTF. The CDR3 DNA sequence: TGTGCCAGCAGTCATCCGTCTCCAGAGAATGGCTACACCTTC.

The rearrangement uses TRBV28 and TRBJ1-5; D uncertain. V lost 5 bases, J lost 11 bases, and 13 bases lay in between. Germline lookup yields CDR1 MDHEN and CDR2 SYDVKM. The length of the CDR3 is 12 residues. The CDR3 protein is CASSPSIRTQHF. The DNA for the CDR3 is TGTGCCAGCAGTCCCTCTATCAGGACCCAGCATTTT.

This clonotype was counted between two and nine times. This rearrangement joins TRBV10-3 to TRBJ2-7; no definite D call. The CDR3 covers 11 residues. In germline, CDR1 is ENHRY, CDR2 SYGVKD. The V end lost 5 bases, the J end lost 6 bases, and 8 bases lay between the germline ends. DNA for the CDR3: TGTGCCATCAGTAGCAGCGCCGAGCAGTACTTC. Translated: CAISSSAEQYF.

This clonotype occurred a few times. This chain links TRBV7-9 with TRBJ2-7; tentative D call: TRBD1 (5 bases). Trimming took 2 bases from V and 0 from J, leaving 11 bases between them. The length of the CDR3 is 15 residues. CDR1 and CDR2 from the germline V gene are SEHNR and FQNEAQ (reference sequence). The chain's CDR3 is CASSLFSRDSYEQYF. The CDR3 bases are TGTGCCAGCAGCTTATTTTCCAGGGACTCCTACGAGCAGTACTTC. The complete variable domain, with remaining parts taken from reference TRBV7-9 and TRBJ2-7, reads DTGVSQNPRHKITKRGQNVTFRCDPISEHNRLYWYRQTLGQGPEFLTYFQNEAQLEKSRLLSDRFSAERPKGSFSTLEIQRTEQGDSAMYLCASSLFSRDSYEQYFGPGTRLTVT.

The chain has TRBV6-1 and TRBJ2-1, with TRBD1 as a possible D gene (6 bases). The CDR3 runs 15 residues. Deletions cut 3 bases from V and 9 bases from J, with 18 bases between. Germline V gene sequence: CDR1 MNHNS, CDR2 SASEGT. CDR3 nucleotide sequence: TGTGCCAGCAGTGACCGGGACACGAGGCCCGGTGAGCAGTTCTTC. This gives the protein CASSDRDTRPGEQFF.

The J gene is TRBJ2-1, the V gene TRBV6-1; D is undetermined. Trimming removed 3 bases from V and 10 bases from J, with 13 bases in between. This CDR3 comprises 13 residues. Per germline, CDR1 MNHNS and CDR2 SASEGT. This CDR3 reads CASSESGRREQFF. The CDR3 DNA reads TGTGCCAGCAGTGAGTCGGGTCGGCGAGAGCAGTTCTTC.

This clonotype was seen a handful of times. J is TRBJ2-1 and V is TRBV20-1; 8 bases line up with TRBD2. V trimming: 4 bases; J trimming: 10 bases; junction bases outside the gene matches: 6. Germline V gene sequence: CDR1 DFQATT, CDR2 SNEGSKA (reference sequence). This CDR3 is built from 12 residues. The CDR3 DNA reads TGCAGTGCTATAGCGGGGTTTTGGGAGCAGTTCTTC. Protein product: CSAIAGFWEQFF.

The chain uses TRBV7-6 and TRBJ1-4, with D perhaps TRBD1 (5 bases). The CDR3 runs to 15 residues. The germline V and J ends were trimmed by 0 bases and 8 bases, with 13 bases remaining between them. CDR1 and CDR2 (germline): SGHVS, FNYEAQ. The CDR3 protein is CASSLAPGPEEKLFF. CDR3 DNA sequence: TGTGCCAGCAGCTTAGCTCCGGGACCCGAAGAAAAACTGTTTTTT.

The chain is built from TRBV7-2 and TRBJ2-7; 9 bases agree with TRBD1. CDR1 SGHTA and CDR2 FQGNSA come from the germline V gene. Unmatched junction bases numbered 8, after V lost 7 bases and J lost 1 base. This CDR3 contains 15 residues. Here the CDR3 DNA reads TGTGCCAGCACCTTGTTCGGGACAGGGTCCTACGAGCAGTACTTC. This sequence encodes CASTLFGTGSYEQYF.

This clonotype was counted once. The V call is TRBV27, the J call TRBJ1-2, with D maybe TRBD1 (6 bases). Germline loops: CDR1 MNHEY, CDR2 SMNVEV (reference sequence). CDR3 size: 14 residues. V shed 6 bases and J shed 0 bases, with 11 bases lying between them. CDR3 DNA: TGTGCCAGCAGACAGGGCCCAGCTAACTATGGCTACACCTTC. This gives the protein CASRQGPANYGYTF.

This clonotype was counted at least ten times. This chain links TRBV5-1 with TRBJ2-1; TRBD2 matches 9 bases. CDR3 length: 15 residues. Trimming removed 2 bases from V and 5 bases from J; junction bases left unmatched: 5. The V gene's germline CDR1 is SGHRS and CDR2 YFSETQ. The CDR3 DNA is TGCGCCAGCAGCTTTTTTCTAGCGGGGAACAATGAGCAGTTCTTC. Amino acid sequence: CASSFFLAGNNEQFF. Full variable domain (missing parts from reference TRBV5-1 and TRBJ2-1): KAGVTQTPRYLIKTRGQQVTLSCSPISGHRSVSWYQQTPGQGLQFLFEYFSETQRNKGNFPGRFSGRQFSNSRSEMNVSTLELGDSALYLCASSFFLAGNNEQFFGPGTRLTVL.

There are many counts of this clonotype. V usage is TRBV10-3 and J usage is TRBJ2-5; TRBD2 agrees at 7 bases. The CDR3 loop spans 15 amino acids. Germline V gives CDR1 ENHRY, CDR2 SYGVKD. After removal of 6 bases from V and 2 bases from J, the junction contained 9 bases not matched to a gene. CDR3 amino acids: CAISGEGRSQETQYF. The CDR3, as DNA: TGTGCCATCAGCGGGGAGGGGCGATCGCAAGAGACCCAGTACTTC.

The V gene is TRBV3-1, the J gene TRBJ2-1; D may be TRBD2 (6 bases). V was cut by 4 bases and J by 6 bases, with 7 bases left in between. Germline assignment: CDR1 LGHDT and CDR2 YNNKEL (reference sequence). This CDR3 is built from 12 residues. CDR3 residues: CASSRDSNEQFF. CDR3 in DNA: TGTGCCAGCAGCCGGGACTCCAATGAGCAGTTCTTC.

The genes are TRBV18 and TRBJ2-1, with TRBD1 identical over 7 bases. This CDR3 is built from 16 residues. With 3 bases clipped from V and 7 bases from J, the junction kept 12 bases outside the gene matches. Per germline, CDR1 KGHSH and CDR2 LQKENI. This chain's CDR3 is CASSPPAGGIRNEQFF. In nucleotides, the CDR3 is TGTGCCAGCTCACCGCCGGCAGGGGGAATAAGAAATGAGCAGTTCTTC.

The rearrangement joins TRBV20-1 to TRBJ2-1, with D unclear. V dropped 1 base and J dropped 10 bases, with 14 bases sitting between them. The germline V gene has CDR1 DFQATT and CDR2 SNEGSKA (reference sequence). This CDR3 has 13 amino acids. The CDR3 loop is CSARVGNTYEQFF. The CDR3 DNA reads TGCAGTGCTAGAGTTGGTAACACCTACGAGCAGTTCTTC.

This chain connects TRBV3-1 to TRBJ2-2; no reliable D call. Trimming left V 0 bases short and J 3 bases short, with 8 bases between. The V gene's germline CDR1 is LGHDT and CDR2 YNNKEL (reference sequence). CDR3 length equals 15 residues. The DNA of the CDR3 is TGTGCCAGCAGCCAAGATGCCTTTTACACCGGGGAGCTGTTTTTT. This sequence encodes CASSQDAFYTGELFF.

This chain joins TRBV7-9 and TRBJ2-5; 12 nucleotides align to TRBD2. The V gene's germline CDR1 is SEHNR and CDR2 FQNEAQ (reference sequence). The trim removed 4 bases at V and 5 bases at J, leaving 11 bases unmatched. The CDR3 is 17 residues long. The CDR3 sequence is CASSSRPRTSGEETQYF. For the CDR3, the DNA is TGTGCCAGCAGCTCCCGCCCTAGGACTAGCGGGGAGGAGACCCAGTACTTC.

The V and J genes are TRBV4-1 and TRBJ1-4; D not certain. The CDR3 loop spans 17 amino acids. Trimming took 3 bases from V and 5 from J, leaving 19 bases between them. Germline V lookup: CDR1 MGHRA, CDR2 YSYEKL. In DNA, the CDR3 is TGCGCCAGCAGCCACCCCTTACCTTCCAGTCCCAATGAAAAACTGTTTTTT. Translated: CASSHPLPSSPNEKLFF.

This sequence joins TRBV6-5 and TRBJ1-2, with TRBD1 identical over 7 bases. J gave up 8 bases and V 5 bases, and 8 bases lay outside the gene matches. The CDR3 length is 13 residues. CDR1 MNHEY and CDR2 SVGAGI come from the germline V gene. This chain's CDR3 is CASSITGVGGYTF. The CDR3 DNA is TGTGCCAGCAGTATTACAGGGGTGGGAGGCTACACCTTC.

The chain carries TRBV7-8 and TRBJ2-3; maybe TRBD1 (5 bases). Trimming took off 3 bases at V and 0 bases at J, with 13 bases between the two ends. This CDR3 spans 16 amino acids. Germline-derived CDR1 and CDR2 are SGHVS and FQNEAQ. CDR3 region: CASSFPGYHSTDTQYF. For the CDR3, the DNA is TGTGCCAGCAGCTTTCCAGGGTACCACAGCACAGATACGCAGTATTTT.

J is TRBJ1-4 and V is TRBV29-1; weak D call: TRBD1 (6 bases). With 6 bases removed from V and 0 bases from J, the gap between germline ends came to 8 bases. CDR3 length equals 13 residues. The germline V gene has CDR1 SQVTM and CDR2 ANQGSEA. This chain's CDR3 is CSVRTATNEKLFF. The CDR3 bases are TGCAGCGTCAGGACAGCAACTAATGAAAAACTGTTTTTT.

The chain links TRBV4-2 to TRBJ2-7, with TRBD1 as a possible D gene (5 bases). Germline V CDR1 and CDR2: LGHNA, YNFKEQ. This CDR3 is 15 amino acids long. V lost 0 bases and J 2 bases, leaving 11 bases between the germline ends. This CDR3 reads CASSQEQDPTYEQYF. In DNA, the CDR3 is TGTGCCAGCAGCCAAGAACAGGATCCAACCTACGAGCAGTACTTC.

This clonotype has more than one count but fewer than ten. CDR3 in amino acids: CASSLFRTTNYGYTF. The DNA of the CDR3 is TGTGCCAGCAGTTTATTCAGGACCACTAACTATGGCTACACCTTC. V is TRBV12-3 or TRBV12-4 and J is TRBJ1-2; no clear D. This CDR3 has 15 residues. Trimming left V 2 bases short and J 0 bases short, with 10 bases between.